This T cell receptor (beta chain) comes out of a study of somatic mutations in cytotoxic T cells in rheumatoid arthritis. General study points: Each of about an eighth of the roughly 60 patients had a largest CD8+ clone that made up more than 20% of CD8+ cells.

Method: immunoSEQ multiplex PCR; TCRdb's copy keeps in-frame clones and lacks some. The table records some 15,000 clones, 75% to 85% of them present only once. This CDR3 has 16 amino acids. The V and J ends lost 1 base and 2 bases respectively, with 12 bases between them. CDR1 and CDR2 (germline): MGHRA, YSYEKL. Of note for this clone: Its antigen is currently unknown.

The sequencing input was CD8+ T cells sorted from blood. The receptor's source is an adult with rheumatoid arthritis. V and J are TRBV4-1 and TRBJ1-5, with a tentative D call TRBD1 (6 bases). CDR3 sequence: CASSQGPGVGNQPQHF. The CDR3 DNA is TGCGCCAGCAGCCAAGGCCCAGGGGTTGGCAATCAGCCCCAGCATTTT.